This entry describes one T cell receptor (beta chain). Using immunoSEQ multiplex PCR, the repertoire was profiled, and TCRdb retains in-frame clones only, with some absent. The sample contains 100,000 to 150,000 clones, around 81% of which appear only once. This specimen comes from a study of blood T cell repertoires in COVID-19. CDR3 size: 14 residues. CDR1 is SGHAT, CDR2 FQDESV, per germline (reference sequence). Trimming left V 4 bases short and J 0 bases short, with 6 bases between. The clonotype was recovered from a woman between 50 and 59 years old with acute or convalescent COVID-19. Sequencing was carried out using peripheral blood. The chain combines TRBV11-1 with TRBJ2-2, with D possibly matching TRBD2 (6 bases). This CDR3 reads CASSWGANTGELFF. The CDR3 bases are TGTGCCAGCAGCTGGGGGGCGAACACCGGGGAGCTGTTTTTT.